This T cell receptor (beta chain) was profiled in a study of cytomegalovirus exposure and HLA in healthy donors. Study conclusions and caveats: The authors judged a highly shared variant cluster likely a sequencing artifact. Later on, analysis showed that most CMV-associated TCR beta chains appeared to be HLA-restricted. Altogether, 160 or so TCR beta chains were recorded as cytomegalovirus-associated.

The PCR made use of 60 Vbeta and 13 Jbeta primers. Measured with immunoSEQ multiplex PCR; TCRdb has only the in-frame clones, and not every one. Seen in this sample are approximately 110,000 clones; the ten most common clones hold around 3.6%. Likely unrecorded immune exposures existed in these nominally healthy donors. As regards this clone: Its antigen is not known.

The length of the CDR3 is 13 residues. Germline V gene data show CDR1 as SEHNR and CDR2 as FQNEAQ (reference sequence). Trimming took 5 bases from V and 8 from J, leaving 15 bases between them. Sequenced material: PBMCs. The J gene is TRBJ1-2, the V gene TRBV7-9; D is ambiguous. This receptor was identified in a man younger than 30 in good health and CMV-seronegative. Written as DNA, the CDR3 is TGTGCCAGCAGCCCCCCCAGGAACGAAGGCTACACCTTC. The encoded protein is CASSPPRNEGYTF.